This T cell receptor (beta chain) was sequenced during a study of T cell changes during pregnancy in multiple sclerosis. V was trimmed by 3 bases and J by 5 bases, leaving 11 bases between them. The length of the CDR3 is 13 residues. Germline loops: CDR1 SGHVS, CDR2 FQNEAQ. Clones were sequenced by immunoSEQ multiplex PCR, and TCRdb holds only the in-frame ones, with some missing. In the table there are around 40,000 clones, about 90% of which are singletons. This sequence joins TRBV7-8 and TRBJ2-7, with D perhaps TRBD2 (5 bases). The starting material was CD8+ T cells from peripheral blood mononuclear cells, obtained before pregnancy. This TCR was recovered from a female donor with multiple sclerosis, enrolled in a pregnancy study. The CDR3 region is CASSFPVSDEQYF. For the CDR3, the DNA is TGTGCCAGCAGCTTCCCAGTTAGCGACGAGCAGTACTTC.